This TCR beta chain was sequenced for a study of cytomegalovirus exposure and HLA in healthy donors. In the PCR, 60 Vbeta and 13 Jbeta primers were used. Only in-frame clones appear in the TCRdb table, and some are missing; sequencing was by immunoSEQ multiplex PCR. This table holds around 150,000 clones, just under 70% found once. This clone was detected only a few times. The V gene's germline CDR1 is SEHNR and CDR2 FQNEAQ (reference sequence). This CDR3 comprises 14 residues. After removal of 7 bases from V and 4 bases from J, the junction contained 8 bases not matched to a gene. The TCR originated in a man between 60 and 75 years old in good health and CMV-seronegative. Sequenced: PBMCs. The chain combines TRBV7-9 with TRBJ2-5, with 8 bases matching TRBD1. CDR3 region: CASNKGQGGETQYF. The CDR3 coding sequence is TGTGCCAGCAATAAAGGACAGGGCGGAGAGACCCAGTACTTC.